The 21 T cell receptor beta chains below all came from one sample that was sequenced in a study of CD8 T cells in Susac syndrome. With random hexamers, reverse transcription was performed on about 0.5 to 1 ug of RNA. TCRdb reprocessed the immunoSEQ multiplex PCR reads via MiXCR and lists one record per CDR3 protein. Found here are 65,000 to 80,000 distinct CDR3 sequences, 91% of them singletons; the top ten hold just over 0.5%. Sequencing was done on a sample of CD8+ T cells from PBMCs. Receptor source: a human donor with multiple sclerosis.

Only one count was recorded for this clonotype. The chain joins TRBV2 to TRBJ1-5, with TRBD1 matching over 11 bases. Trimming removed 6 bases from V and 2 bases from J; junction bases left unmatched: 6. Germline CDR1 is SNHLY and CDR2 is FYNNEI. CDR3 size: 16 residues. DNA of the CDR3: TGTGCCAGCAGAGATTCGGGACAGGGGGGCAATCAGCCCCAGCATTTT. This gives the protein CASRDSGQGGNQPQHF.

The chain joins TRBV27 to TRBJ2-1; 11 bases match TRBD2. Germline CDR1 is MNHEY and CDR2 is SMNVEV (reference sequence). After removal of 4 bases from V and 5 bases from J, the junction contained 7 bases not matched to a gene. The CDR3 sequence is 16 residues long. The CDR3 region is CASSSRLAGRNNEQFF. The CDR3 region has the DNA TGTGCCAGCAGTTCCAGACTAGCGGGGAGAAACAATGAGCAGTTCTTC.

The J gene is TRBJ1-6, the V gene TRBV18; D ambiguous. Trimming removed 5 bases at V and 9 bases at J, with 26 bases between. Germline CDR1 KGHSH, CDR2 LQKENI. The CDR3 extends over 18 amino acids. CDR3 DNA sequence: TGTGCCAGCTCAGAAAGACCCACCTGGGTTAGCCCCCGTTCACCCCTCCACTTT. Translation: CASSERPTWVSPRSPLHF. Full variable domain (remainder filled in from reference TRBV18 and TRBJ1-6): NAGVMQNPRHLVRRRGQEARLRCSPMKGHSHVYWYRQLPEEGLKFMVYLQKENIIDESGMPKERFSAEFPKEGPSILRIQQVVRGDSAAYFCASSERPTWVSPRSPLHFGNGTRLTVT.

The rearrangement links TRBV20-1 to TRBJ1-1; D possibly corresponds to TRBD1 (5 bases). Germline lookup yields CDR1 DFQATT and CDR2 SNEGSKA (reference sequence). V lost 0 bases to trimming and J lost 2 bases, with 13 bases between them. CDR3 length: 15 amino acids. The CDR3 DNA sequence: TGCAGTGCTAGAGATAGCGGGACGGTAAACACTGAAGCTTTCTTT. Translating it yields CSARDSGTVNTEAFF.

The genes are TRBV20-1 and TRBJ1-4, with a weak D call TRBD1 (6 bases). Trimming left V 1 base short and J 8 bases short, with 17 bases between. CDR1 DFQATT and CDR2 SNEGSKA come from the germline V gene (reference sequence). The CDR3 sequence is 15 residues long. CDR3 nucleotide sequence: TGCAGTGCTAGAGTCCGTACAGGGCAAGCGGAAAAACTGTTTTTT. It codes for CSARVRTGQAEKLFF.

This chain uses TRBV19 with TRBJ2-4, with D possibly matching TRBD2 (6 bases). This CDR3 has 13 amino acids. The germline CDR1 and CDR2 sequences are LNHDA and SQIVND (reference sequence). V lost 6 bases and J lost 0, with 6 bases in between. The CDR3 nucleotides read TGTGCCAGTAGGGGGGGAGCCAAAAACATTCAGTACTTC. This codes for CASRGGAKNIQYF.

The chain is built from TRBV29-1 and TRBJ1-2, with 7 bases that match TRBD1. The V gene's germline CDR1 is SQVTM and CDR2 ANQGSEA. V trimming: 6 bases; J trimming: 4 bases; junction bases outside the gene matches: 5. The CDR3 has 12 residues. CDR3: CSVGDSPYGYTF. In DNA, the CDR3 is TGCAGCGTGGGGGACAGCCCCTATGGCTACACCTTC.

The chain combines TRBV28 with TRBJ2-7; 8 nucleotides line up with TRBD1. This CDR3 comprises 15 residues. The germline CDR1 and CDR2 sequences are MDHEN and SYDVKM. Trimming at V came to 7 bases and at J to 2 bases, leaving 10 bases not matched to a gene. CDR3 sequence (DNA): TGTGCCAGCATACCCGGGACAGGTAAACCCTACGAGCAGTACTTC. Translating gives CASIPGTGKPYEQYF.

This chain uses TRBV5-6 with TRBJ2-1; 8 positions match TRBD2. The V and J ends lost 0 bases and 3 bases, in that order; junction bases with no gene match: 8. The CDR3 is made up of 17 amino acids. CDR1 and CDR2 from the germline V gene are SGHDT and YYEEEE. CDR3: CASSLDRRGGLYNEQFF. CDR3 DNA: TGTGCCAGCAGCTTGGACCGACGGGGGGGCCTCTACAATGAGCAGTTCTTC.

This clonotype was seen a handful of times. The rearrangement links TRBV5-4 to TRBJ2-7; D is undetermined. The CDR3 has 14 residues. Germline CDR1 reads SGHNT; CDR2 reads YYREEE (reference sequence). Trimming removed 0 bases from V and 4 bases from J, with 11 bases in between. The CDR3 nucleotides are TGTGCCAGCAGCTTGGTAGGTGGCAGTTACGAGCAGTACTTC. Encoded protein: CASSLVGGSYEQYF.

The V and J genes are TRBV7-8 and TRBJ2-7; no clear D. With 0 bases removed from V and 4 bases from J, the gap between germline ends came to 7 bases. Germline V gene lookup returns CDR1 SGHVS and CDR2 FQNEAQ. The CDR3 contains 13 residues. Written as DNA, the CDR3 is TGTGCCAGCAGCTTAGCCCGGGTATACGAGCAGTACTTC. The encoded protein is CASSLARVYEQYF.

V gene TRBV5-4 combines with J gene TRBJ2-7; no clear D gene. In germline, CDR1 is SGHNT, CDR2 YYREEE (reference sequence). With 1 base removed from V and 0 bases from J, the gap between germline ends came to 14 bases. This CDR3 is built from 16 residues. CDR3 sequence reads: CASSLYGELSSYEQYF. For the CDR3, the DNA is TGTGCCAGCAGCTTGTATGGTGAGCTCAGCTCCTACGAGCAGTACTTC.

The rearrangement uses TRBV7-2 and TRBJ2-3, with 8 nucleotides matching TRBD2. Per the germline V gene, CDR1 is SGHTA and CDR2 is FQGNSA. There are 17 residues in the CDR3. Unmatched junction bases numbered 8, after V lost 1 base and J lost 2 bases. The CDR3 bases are TGTGCCAGCAGCTTAGTTCTCGCGGGAGGCACCACAGATACGCAGTATTTT. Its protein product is CASSLVLAGGTTDTQYF.

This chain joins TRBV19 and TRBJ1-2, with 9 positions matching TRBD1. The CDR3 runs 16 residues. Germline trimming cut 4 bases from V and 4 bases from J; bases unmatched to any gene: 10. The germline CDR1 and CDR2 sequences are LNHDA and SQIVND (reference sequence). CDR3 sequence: CASSTPGDREVYGYTF. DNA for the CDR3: TGTGCCAGTAGTACCCCTGGGGACAGGGAAGTCTATGGCTACACCTTC. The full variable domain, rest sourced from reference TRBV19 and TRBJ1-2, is DGGITQSPKYLFRKEGQNVTLSCEQNLNHDAMYWYRQDPGQGLRLIYYSQIVNDFQKGDIAEGYSVSREKKESFPLTVTSAQKNPTAFYLCASSTPGDREVYGYTFGSGTRLTVV.

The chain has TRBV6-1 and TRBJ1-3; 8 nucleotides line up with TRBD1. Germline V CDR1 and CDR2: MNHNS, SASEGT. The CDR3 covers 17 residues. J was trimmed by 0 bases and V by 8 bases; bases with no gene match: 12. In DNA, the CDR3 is TGTGCCAGCCTGGGACAGGCAGCAACCCCCTCTGGAAACACCATATATTTT. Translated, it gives CASLGQAATPSGNTIYF.

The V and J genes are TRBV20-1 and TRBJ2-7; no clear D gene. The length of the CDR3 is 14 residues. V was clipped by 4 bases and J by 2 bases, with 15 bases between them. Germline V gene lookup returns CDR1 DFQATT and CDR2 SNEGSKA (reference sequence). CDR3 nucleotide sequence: TGCAGTGCTATTTGGATTAATCGGCCCTACGAGCAGTACTTC. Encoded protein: CSAIWINRPYEQYF.

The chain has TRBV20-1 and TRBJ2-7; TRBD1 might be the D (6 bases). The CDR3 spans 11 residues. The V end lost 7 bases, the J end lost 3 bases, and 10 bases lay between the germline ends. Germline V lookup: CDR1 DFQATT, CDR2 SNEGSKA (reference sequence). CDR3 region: CSVPQGYEQYF. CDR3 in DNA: TGCAGTGTCCCACAGGGCTACGAGCAGTACTTC.

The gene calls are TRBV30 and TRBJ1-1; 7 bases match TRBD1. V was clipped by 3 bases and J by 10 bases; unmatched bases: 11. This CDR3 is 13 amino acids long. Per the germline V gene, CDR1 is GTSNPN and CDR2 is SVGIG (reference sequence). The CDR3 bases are TGTGCCTGGAGGGAGAGACAGGGTGGTGGAGCTTTCTTT. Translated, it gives CAWRERQGGGAFF.

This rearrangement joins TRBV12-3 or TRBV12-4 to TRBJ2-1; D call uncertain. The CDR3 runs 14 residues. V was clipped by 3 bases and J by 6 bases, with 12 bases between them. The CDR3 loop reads CASSFPRAFNEQFF. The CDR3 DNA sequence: TGTGCCAGCAGTTTTCCTCGAGCGTTCAATGAGCAGTTCTTC.

For the CDR3, the DNA is TGTGCCAGCAGTTCACCCGGCGAGCAGTACTTC. As protein: CASSSPGEQYF. The rearrangement uses TRBV27 and TRBJ2-7; no definite D call. V dropped 4 bases and J dropped 6 bases, with 7 bases sitting between them. The CDR3 loop spans 11 amino acids. Per germline, CDR1 MNHEY and CDR2 SMNVEV (reference sequence).

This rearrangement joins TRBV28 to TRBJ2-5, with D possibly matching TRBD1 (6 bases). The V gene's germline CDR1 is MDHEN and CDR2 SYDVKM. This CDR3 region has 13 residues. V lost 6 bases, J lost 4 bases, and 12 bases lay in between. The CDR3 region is CASRKQGGETQYF. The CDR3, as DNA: TGTGCCAGCAGGAAACAGGGTGGAGAGACCCAGTACTTC.